One sample yielded the 11 T cell receptor beta chains listed below, sequenced in a study of type 1 and type 2 diabetes patients. Genomic DNA was the PCR template. The TCR beta CDR3 region was amplified using 30 forward and 13 reverse primers. TCRdb independently ran MiXCR on the multiplex PCR reads; one entry per CDR3 protein. The sample lists approximately 260,000 distinct CDR3 sequences, more than 45% occurring once. Sample: peripheral blood mononuclear cells (PBMCs). Receptor source: a young man with type 2 diabetes.

This clonotype came up a few times. V gene TRBV19 combines with J gene TRBJ1-1; D may be TRBD1 (6 bases). The CDR3 loop spans 12 amino acids. The germline CDR1 and CDR2 sequences are LNHDA and SQIVND (reference sequence). With 6 bases removed from V and 3 bases from J, the gap between germline ends came to 8 bases. CDR3 in DNA: TGTGCCAGTAGCAGGGGAGACACTGAAGCTTTCTTT. It codes for CASSRGDTEAFF.

This sequence joins TRBV11-2 and TRBJ2-2, with TRBD2 identical over 9 bases. Trimming at V came to 5 bases and at J to 6 bases, leaving 10 bases not matched to a gene. Germline V gene data show CDR1 as SGHAT and CDR2 as FQNNGV. The CDR3 runs to 16 residues. CDR3 loop: CASSPRGGREPGELFF. The CDR3 coding sequence is TGTGCCAGCAGCCCCCGGGGCGGGAGGGAACCCGGGGAGCTGTTTTTT.

This chain connects TRBV28 to TRBJ2-5; D is undetermined. The V end lost 5 bases, the J end lost 2 bases, and 9 bases lay between the germline ends. The CDR3 spans 13 residues. Germline lookup yields CDR1 MDHEN and CDR2 SYDVKM. CDR3 DNA sequence: TGTGCCAGCAGTCTACAGATTCAAGAGACCCAGTACTTC. This sequence encodes CASSLQIQETQYF.

This chain links TRBV12-3 or TRBV12-4 with TRBJ1-4; no firm D call. The CDR3 consists of 11 residues. The V gene lost 6 bases and the J gene lost 8 bases, with 7 bases spanning the gap. The chain's CDR3 is CASRTEEKLFF. The DNA for the CDR3 is TGTGCCAGCAGGACGGAGGAAAAACTGTTTTTT.

The sample holds many counts of this clonotype. The chain has TRBV14 and TRBJ2-7; D is perhaps TRBD1 or TRBD2 (5 bases each). The CDR3 loop spans 14 amino acids. The germline V gene encodes CDR1 SGHDN and CDR2 FVKESK. V shed 1 base and J shed 4 bases, with 11 bases lying between them. Written as DNA, the CDR3 is TGTGCCAGCAGCCAAGTTTCAGGGAGATACGAGCAGTACTTC. Protein product: CASSQVSGRYEQYF.

The chain joins TRBV27 to TRBJ2-1; TRBD1 or TRBD2 may be the D gene (5 bases each). The CDR3 contains 14 residues. V was trimmed by 3 bases and J by 5 bases, leaving 11 bases between them. Germline CDR1 reads MNHEY; CDR2 reads SMNVEV (reference sequence). The CDR3 sequence is CASSFSGTHNEQFF. DNA of the CDR3: TGTGCCAGCAGTTTTTCTGGGACCCACAATGAGCAGTTCTTC.

In this sample, this clonotype turned up a few times. The V call is TRBV19, the J call TRBJ2-5, with TRBD1 matching 12 bases. The CDR3 is 18 residues long. Germline trimming cut 4 bases from V and 5 bases from J; bases unmatched to any gene: 14. Germline V CDR1 and CDR2: LNHDA, SQIVND (reference sequence). In nucleotides, the CDR3 is TGTGCCAGTAGTACGGGACAGGGGGCGAGCTTTGGGGGGGAGACCCAGTACTTC. It is translated as CASSTGQGASFGGETQYF.

This clonotype was counted a single time. J is TRBJ1-1 and V is TRBV19; TRBD1 might be the D (5 bases). Germline loops: CDR1 LNHDA, CDR2 SQIVND (reference sequence). V was trimmed by 0 bases and J by 7 bases, leaving 18 bases between them. The CDR3 length is 16 residues. The CDR3 region has the DNA TGTGCCAGTAGTATAGAGATAGGGGCACTCGGGGGTGAAGCTTTCTTT. Translated: CASSIEIGALGGEAFF.

The chain uses TRBV20-1 and TRBJ2-7; 7 nucleotides line up with TRBD1. CDR3 length equals 13 residues. CDR1 is DFQATT and CDR2 is SNEGSKA in the germline V gene (reference sequence). After removal of 6 bases from V and 5 bases from J, the junction contained 10 bases not matched to a gene. The CDR3 bases are TGCAGTGCCATAAGACAGGGTTTCAACGAGCAGTACTTC. Amino acid sequence: CSAIRQGFNEQYF.

The rearrangement links TRBV5-1 to TRBJ1-1; 10 positions agree with TRBD1. From germline, CDR1 is SGHRS and CDR2 YFSETQ. This CDR3 spans 15 amino acids. V lost 6 bases to trimming and J lost 6 bases; unmatched junction nucleotides: 11. The DNA for the CDR3 is TGCGCCAGCACCAGAGCCGGGACAGGGGAGTCTGAAGCTTTCTTT. This gives the protein CASTRAGTGESEAFF. The full variable domain, completed using reference TRBV5-1 and TRBJ1-1, is KAGVTQTPRYLIKTRGQQVTLSCSPISGHRSVSWYQQTPGQGLQFLFEYFSETQRNKGNFPGRFSGRQFSNSRSEMNVSTLELGDSALYLCASTRAGTGESEAFFGQGTRLTVV.

The chain has TRBV9 and TRBJ2-7; D not certain. Trimming removed 2 bases at V and 0 bases at J, with 6 bases between. The CDR3 runs 13 residues. Germline V CDR1 and CDR2: SGDLS, YYNGEE. The CDR3 is CASSVGSSYEQYF. CDR3 DNA: TGTGCCAGCAGCGTTGGAAGCTCCTACGAGCAGTACTTC.